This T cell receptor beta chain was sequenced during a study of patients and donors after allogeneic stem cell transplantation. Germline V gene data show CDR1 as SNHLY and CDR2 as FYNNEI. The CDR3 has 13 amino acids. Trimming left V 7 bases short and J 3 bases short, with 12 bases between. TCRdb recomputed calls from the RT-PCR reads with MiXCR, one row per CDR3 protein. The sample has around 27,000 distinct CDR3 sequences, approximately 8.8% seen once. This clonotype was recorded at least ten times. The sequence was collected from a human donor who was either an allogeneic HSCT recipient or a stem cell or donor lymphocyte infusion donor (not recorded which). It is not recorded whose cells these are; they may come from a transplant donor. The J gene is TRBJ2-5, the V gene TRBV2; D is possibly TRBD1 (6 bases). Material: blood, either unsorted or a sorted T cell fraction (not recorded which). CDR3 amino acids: CASTQYREETQYF. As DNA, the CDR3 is TGTGCCAGCACCCAATACAGGGAAGAGACCCAGTACTTC. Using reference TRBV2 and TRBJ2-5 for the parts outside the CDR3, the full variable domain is EPEVTQTPSHQVTQMGQEVILRCVPISNHLYFYWYRQILGQKVEFLVSFYNNEISEKSEIFDDQFSVERPDGSNFTLKIRSTKLEDSAMYFCASTQYREETQYFGPGTRLLVL.